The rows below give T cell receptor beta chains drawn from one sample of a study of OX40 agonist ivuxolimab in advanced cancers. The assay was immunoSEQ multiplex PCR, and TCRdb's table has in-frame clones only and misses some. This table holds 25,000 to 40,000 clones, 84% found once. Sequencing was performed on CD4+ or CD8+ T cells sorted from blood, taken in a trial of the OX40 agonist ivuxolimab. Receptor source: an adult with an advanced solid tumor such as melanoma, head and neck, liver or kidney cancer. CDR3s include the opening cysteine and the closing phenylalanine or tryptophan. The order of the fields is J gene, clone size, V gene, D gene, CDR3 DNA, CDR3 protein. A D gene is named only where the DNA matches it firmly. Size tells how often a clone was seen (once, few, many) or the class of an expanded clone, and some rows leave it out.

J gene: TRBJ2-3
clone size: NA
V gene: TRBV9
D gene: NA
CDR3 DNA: TGTGCCAGTACCAAAGGGGGGGGCACAGATACGCAGTATTTT
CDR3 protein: CASTKGGGTDTQYF

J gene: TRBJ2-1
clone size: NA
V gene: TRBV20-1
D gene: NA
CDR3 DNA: TGCAGTGCTACGTTATCCCGGGAGCAGTTCTTC
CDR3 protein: CSATLSREQFF

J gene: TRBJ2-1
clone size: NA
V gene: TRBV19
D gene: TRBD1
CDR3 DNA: TGTGCCAGTAGGTCGGGACAGAGCCTCTACAATGAGCAGTTCTTC
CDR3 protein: CASRSGQSLYNEQFF

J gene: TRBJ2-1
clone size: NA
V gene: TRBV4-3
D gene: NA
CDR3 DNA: TGCGCCAGCAGCCAAGGACAGACGGAAATCGTTGAGCAGTTCTTC
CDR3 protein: CASSQGQTEIVEQFF

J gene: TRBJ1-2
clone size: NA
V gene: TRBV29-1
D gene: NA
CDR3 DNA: TGCAGCGTCCCACAGAGTAACTATGGCTACACCTTC
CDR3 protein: CSVPQSNYGYTF

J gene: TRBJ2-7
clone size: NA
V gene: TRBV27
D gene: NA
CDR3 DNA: TGTGCCAGCAGTCTCAGCCTCGTCTCTTCCTACGAGCAGTACTTC
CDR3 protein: CASSLSLVSSYEQYF

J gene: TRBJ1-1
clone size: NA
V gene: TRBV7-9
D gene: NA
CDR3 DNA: TGTGCCAGCAGTCCCCCCCGAGACACTGAAGCTTTCTTT
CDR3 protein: CASSPPRDTEAFF

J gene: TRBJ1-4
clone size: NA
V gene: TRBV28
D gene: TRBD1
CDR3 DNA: TGTGCCAGCAGCCGGGACAGTTCAACTAATGAAAAACTGTTTTTT
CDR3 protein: CASSRDSSTNEKLFF

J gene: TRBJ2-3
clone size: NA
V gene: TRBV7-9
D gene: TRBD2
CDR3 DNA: TGTGCCAGCAGCTTTCCTAGCGGGAGACCAGATACGCAGTATTTT
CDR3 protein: CASSFPSGRPDTQYF

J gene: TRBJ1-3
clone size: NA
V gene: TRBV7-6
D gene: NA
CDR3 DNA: TGTGCCAGCAGTGTTTGGGGCAGTTCCTCTGGAAACACCATATATTTT
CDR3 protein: CASSVWGSSSGNTIYF

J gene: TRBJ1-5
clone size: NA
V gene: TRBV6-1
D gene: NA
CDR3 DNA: TGTGCCAGCAGGGGACCCTCAGGGGCAAGTCAGCCCCAGCATTTT
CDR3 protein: CASRGPSGASQPQHF

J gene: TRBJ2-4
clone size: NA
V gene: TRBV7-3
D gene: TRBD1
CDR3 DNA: TGTGCCAGCAGTAGGGACAGCTTTTTAGCCAAAAACATTCAGTACTTC
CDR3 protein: CASSRDSFLAKNIQYF

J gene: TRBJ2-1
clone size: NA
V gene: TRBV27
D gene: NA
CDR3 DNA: TGTGCCAGCAGTTCCCGACAGGCCTACAATGAGCAGTTCTTC
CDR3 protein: CASSSRQAYNEQFF

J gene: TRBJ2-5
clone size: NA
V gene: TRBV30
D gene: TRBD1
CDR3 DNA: TGTGCCTGGACGGACAGGGCGGAGACCCAGTACTTC
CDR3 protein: CAWTDRAETQYF

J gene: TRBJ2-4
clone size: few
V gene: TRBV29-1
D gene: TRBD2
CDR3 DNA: TGCAGCGCTGCTAGCGGGGAGGTCAACATTCAGTACTTC
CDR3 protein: CSAASGEVNIQYF

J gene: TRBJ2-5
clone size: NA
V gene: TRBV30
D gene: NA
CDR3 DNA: TGTGCCTGGAGTGAAGAGACCCAGTACTTC
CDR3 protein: CAWSEETQYF

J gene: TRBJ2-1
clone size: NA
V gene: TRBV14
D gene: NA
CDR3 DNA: TGTGCCAGCAGCCAGCCCTGGGATAATGAGCAGTTCTTC
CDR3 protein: CASSQPWDNEQFF

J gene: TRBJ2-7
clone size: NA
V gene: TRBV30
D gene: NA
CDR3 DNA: TGTGCCTGGAGTACATCTCGCCGGTACCTAAACGAGCAGTACTTC
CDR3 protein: CAWSTSRRYLNEQYF

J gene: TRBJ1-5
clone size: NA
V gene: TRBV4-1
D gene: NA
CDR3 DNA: TGCGCCAGCAGGCCGGGACAATCTAGCAATCAGCCCCAGCATTTT
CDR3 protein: CASRPGQSSNQPQHF

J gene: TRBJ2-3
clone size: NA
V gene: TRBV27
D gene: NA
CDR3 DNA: TGTGCCAGCAGCTACTCAGATACGCAGTATTTT
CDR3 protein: CASSYSDTQYF

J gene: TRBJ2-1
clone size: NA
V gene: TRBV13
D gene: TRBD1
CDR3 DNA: TGTGCCAGCAGCACGGCGACAGGGCGAAATGAGCAGTTCTTC
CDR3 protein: CASSTATGRNEQFF

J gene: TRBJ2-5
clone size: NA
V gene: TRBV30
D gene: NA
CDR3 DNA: TGTGCCTGGAGTGAGGAGCGGGTACCCCAAGAGACCCAGTACTTC
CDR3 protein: CAWSEERVPQETQYF

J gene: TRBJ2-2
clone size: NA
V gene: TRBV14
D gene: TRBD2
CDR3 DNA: TGTGCCAGCGGCCTCCCAAACTTGCCGGGACGGACTAGTCTCGGGGAGCTGTTTTTT
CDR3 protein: CASGLPNLPGRTSLGELFF

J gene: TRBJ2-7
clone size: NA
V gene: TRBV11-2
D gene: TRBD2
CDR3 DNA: TGTGCCAGCAGCTTTAGGACTAGTGGGTACGAGCAGTACTTC
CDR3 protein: CASSFRTSGYEQYF

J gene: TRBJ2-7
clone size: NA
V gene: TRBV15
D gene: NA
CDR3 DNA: TGTGCCACCAGGGGGGACGGAACCTACGAGCAGTACTTC
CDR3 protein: CATRGDGTYEQYF

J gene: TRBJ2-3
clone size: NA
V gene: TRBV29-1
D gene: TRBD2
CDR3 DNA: TGCAGCGTTGAGGGACTAGCGGGGGGACTCACAGATACGCAGTATTTT
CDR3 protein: CSVEGLAGGLTDTQYF

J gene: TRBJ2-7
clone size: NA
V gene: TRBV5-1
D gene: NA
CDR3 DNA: TGCGCCAGCAGCTTCGGGTCCGGGTCCTACGAGCAGTACTTC
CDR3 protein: CASSFGSGSYEQYF

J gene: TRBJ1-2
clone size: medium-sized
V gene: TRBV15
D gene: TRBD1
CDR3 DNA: TGTGCCACCAGCAGCCTGATGGGACAGGCTCAACGTGATGGCTACACCTTC
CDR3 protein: CATSSLMGQAQRDGYTF

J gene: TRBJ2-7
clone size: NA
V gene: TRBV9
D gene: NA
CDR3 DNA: TGTGCCAGCAGCGTAGATTCGGGGAGTCCCCACGAGCAGTACTTC
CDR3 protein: CASSVDSGSPHEQYF

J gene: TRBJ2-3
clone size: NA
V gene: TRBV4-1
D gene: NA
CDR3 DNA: TGCGCCAGCAGCCAAGTGGGACTCCCTAGCACAGATACGCAGTATTTT
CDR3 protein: CASSQVGLPSTDTQYF

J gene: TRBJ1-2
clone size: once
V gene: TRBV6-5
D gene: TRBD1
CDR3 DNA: TGTGCCAGCAGTTACCGGGACAGGCGGGGCTACACCTTC
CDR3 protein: CASSYRDRRGYTF

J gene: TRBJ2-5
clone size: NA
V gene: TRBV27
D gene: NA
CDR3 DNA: TGTGCCAGCAGTTTCGGCGGAGAAGAGACCCAGTACTTC
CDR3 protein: CASSFGGEETQYF

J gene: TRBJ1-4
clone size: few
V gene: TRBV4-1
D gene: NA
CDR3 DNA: TGCGCCAGCAGCCAAGAAGCGGGAGAGCTGTTTTTT
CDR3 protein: CASSQEAGELFF

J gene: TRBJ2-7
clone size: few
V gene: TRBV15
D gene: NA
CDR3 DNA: TGTGCCACCAGCAGAGATAATGAGGGGAACAGCGAGCAGTACTTC
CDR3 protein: CATSRDNEGNSEQYF

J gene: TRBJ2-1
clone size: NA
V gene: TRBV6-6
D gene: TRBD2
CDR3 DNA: TGTGCCAGCAGAACTAGCGCCTCCTACAATGAGCAGTTCTTC
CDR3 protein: CASRTSASYNEQFF

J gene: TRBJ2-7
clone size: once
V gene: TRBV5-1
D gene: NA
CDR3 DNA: TGCGCCAGCTCCGATTCGGCCGAGCAGTACTTC
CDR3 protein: CASSDSAEQYF

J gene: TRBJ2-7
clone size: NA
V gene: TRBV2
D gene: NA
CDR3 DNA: TGTGCCAGCGGGATCAACGAGCAGTACTTC
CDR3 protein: CASGINEQYF

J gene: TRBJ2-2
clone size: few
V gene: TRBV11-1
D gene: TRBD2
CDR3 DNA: TGTGCCACTACTAGCGGGGGGGCCGACACCGGGGAGCTGTTTTTT
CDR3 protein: CATTSGGADTGELFF

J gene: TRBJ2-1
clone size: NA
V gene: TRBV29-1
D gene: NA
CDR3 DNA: TGCAGCGTTGGAGTGAATGAGCAGTTCTTC
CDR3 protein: CSVGVNEQFF

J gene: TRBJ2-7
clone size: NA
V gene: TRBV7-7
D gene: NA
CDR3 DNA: TGTGCTAGCAGCCTGGACTTAGACGACGAGCAGTACTTT
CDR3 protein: CASSLDLDDEQYF

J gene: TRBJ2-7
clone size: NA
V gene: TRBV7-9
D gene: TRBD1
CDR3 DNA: TGTGCCAGCAGCGCTGGACAGGGCGACTACGAGCAGTACTTC
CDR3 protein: CASSAGQGDYEQYF

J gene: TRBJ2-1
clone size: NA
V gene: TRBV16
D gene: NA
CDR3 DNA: TGTGCCAGCAGCCAATTTGGGACCAACTACAATGAGCAGTTCTTC
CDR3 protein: CASSQFGTNYNEQFF

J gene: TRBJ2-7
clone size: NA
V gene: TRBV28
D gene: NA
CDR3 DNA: TGTGCCAGCGCCGCTTCTAACAGCTACGAGCAGTACTTC
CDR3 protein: CASAASNSYEQYF

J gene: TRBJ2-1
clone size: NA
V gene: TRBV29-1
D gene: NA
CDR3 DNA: TGCAGCGTTGAGCTCCGGGACAATGAGCAGTTCTTC
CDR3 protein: CSVELRDNEQFF

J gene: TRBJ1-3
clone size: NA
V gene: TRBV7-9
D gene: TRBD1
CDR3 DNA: TGTGCCAGCAGCCCCGGGACAGGGGTAGGAAACACCATATATTTT
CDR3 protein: CASSPGTGVGNTIYF

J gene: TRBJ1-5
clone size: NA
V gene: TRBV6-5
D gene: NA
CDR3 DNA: TGTGCCGAGGGGAATCAGCCCCAGCATTTT
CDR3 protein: CAEGNQPQHF

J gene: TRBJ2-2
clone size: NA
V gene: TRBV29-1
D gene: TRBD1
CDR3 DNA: TGCAGCGTTGAATCCGGACAGGGGAACACCGGGGAGCTGTTTTTT
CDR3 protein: CSVESGQGNTGELFF

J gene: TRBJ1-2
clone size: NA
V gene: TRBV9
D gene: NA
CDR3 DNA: TGTGCCAGCAGCGAGGGGGGCGATGGCTACACCTTC
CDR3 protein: CASSEGGDGYTF

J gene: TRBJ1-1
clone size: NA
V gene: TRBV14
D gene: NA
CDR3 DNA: TGTGCCAGCAGCCGGTACACGGAGGGAGACACTGAAGCTTTCTTT
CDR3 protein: CASSRYTEGDTEAFF

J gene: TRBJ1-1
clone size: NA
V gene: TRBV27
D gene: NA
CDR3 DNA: TGTGCCAGCTCGAGAGGGAACACTGAAGCTTTCTTT
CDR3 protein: CASSRGNTEAFF